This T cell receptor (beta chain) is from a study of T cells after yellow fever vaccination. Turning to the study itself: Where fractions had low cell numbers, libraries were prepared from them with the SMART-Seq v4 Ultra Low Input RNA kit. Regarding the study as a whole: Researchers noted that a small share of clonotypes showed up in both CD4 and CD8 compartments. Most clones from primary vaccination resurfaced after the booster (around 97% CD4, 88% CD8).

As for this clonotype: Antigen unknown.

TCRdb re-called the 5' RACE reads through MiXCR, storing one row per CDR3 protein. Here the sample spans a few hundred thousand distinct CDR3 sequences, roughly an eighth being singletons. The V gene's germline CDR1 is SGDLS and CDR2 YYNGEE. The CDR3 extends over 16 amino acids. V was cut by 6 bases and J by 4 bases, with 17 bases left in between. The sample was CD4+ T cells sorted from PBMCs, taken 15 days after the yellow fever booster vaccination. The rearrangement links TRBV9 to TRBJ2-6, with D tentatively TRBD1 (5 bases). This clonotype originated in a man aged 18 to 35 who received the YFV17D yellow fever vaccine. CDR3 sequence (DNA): TGTGCCAGCACCCCCAGGGAAGGGGCCGGGGCCAACGTCCTGACTTTC. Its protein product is CASTPREGAGANVLTF.